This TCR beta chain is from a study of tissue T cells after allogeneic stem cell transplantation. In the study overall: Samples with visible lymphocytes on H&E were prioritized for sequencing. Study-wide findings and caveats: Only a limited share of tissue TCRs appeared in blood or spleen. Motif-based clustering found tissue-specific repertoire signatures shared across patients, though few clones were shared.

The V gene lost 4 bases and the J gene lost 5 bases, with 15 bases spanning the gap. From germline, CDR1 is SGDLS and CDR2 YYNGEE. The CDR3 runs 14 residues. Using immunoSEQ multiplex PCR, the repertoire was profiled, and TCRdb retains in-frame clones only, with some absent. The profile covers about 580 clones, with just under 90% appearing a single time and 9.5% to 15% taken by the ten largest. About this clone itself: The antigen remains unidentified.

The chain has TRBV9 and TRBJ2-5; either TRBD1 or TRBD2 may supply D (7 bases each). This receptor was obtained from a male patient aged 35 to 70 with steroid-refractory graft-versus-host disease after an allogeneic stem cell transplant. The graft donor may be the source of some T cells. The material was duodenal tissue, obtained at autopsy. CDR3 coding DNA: TGTGCCAGCAGCTCAGGGGGGGTTCGGGAGACCCAGTACTTC. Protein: CASSSGGVRETQYF.